This T cell receptor (beta chain) was sequenced for a study of shared clonotypes between healthy human individuals. Notes on this clone: Antigen specificity is unknown. The sample holds other DNA sequences that translate to the same CDR3.

As defined, naive CD8 cells were CD45RO-negative and positively selected for CCR7, with terminally differentiated effector memory CD45RA+ cells excluded. Those who donated were healthy HIV-negative adults, with no recent acute infections or vaccinations reported. The CDR3 spans 13 residues. V shed 0 bases and J shed 3 bases, with 4 bases lying between them. Germline V gene sequence: CDR1 SGHRS, CDR2 YFSETQ. TCRdb keeps only in-frame clones here, not all; method: immunoSEQ multiplex PCR. The sample holds about 580,000 clones, about 98% seen once. Study-wide findings and caveats: The study sampled only blood, and tissue repertoires likely differ.

This TCR was sampled from a man aged 25 to 45 in good health. Sequenced: naive CD8+ T cells sorted from blood. This chain joins TRBV5-1 and TRBJ2-1; D is ambiguous. The CDR3 DNA reads TGCGCCAGCAGCTTGGTGGGCTACAATGAGCAGTTCTTC. Protein sequence: CASSLVGYNEQFF. Drawing the rest from reference TRBV5-1 and TRBJ2-1, the complete variable domain is KAGVTQTPRYLIKTRGQQVTLSCSPISGHRSVSWYQQTPGQGLQFLFEYFSETQRNKGNFPGRFSGRQFSNSRSEMNVSTLELGDSALYLCASSLVGYNEQFFGPGTRLTVL.